What follows is one TCR beta chain and its context. This specimen comes from a study of blood T cell repertoires in COVID-19. Study-wide background: In each case, the material was cDNA or gDNA derived from T cells, B-cell-depleted T cells, or PBMCs.

TCRdb keeps only in-frame clones here, not all; method: immunoSEQ multiplex PCR. The sample carries roughly 100,000 clones, about 82% recorded once. Seattle patients were enrolled while actively infected and followed longitudinally. The receptor was derived from a man aged 80 or over with COVID-19, enrolled during active disease. The source material was peripheral blood.

The CDR3 loop is CASSVTDWNEQFF. The CDR3 DNA sequence: TGTGCCAGCAGCGTTACGGACTGGAATGAGCAGTTCTTC. The chain couples TRBV25-1 to TRBJ2-1; a possible D gene is TRBD2 (5 bases). V was clipped by 6 bases and J by 7 bases, with 13 bases between them. In germline, CDR1 is MGHDK, CDR2 SYGVNS. The CDR3 loop spans 13 amino acids.